This T cell receptor (beta chain) was documented in a study of cytomegalovirus exposure and HLA in healthy donors. V lost 5 bases to trimming and J lost 10 bases, with 15 bases between them. The length of the CDR3 is 14 residues. Germline loops: CDR1 LGHNA, CDR2 YSLEER. Unrecorded immune exposure was likely among donors, who were nominally healthy when sampled. Primers: 60 Vbeta forward and 13 Jbeta reverse. Sequencing used immunoSEQ multiplex PCR; TCRdb keeps in-frame clones, though not all of them. The profile shows some 140,000 clones, 75% of them singletons. The chain employs TRBV4-3 and TRBJ1-6; D not resolved. Sequencing was done on a sample of PBMCs. The source is a young man in good health and CMV-seronegative. The CDR3 here is CASSSEMGLSPLHF. The CDR3 DNA sequence: TGCGCCAGCAGCTCAGAAATGGGCTTGTCACCCCTCCACTTT.